This note documents a single T cell receptor beta chain sequence. Its antigen remains unidentified. This entry is derived from a study of CD4+ T cells in melanoma. Points from the study as a whole: Diverse differentiation states were reported for melanoma neoantigen-specific CD4+ T cells. A reported correlation linked neoantigen-specific CD4+ T cells to CD8+, macrophage and B cell function.

CDR3 length: 16 amino acids. Germline loops: CDR1 SGHRS, CDR2 YFSETQ. The J segment lost 6 bases and the V segment lost 0 bases, leaving 10 bases of the junction unmatched. Sequenced by immunoSEQ multiplex PCR; TCRdb stores in-frame clones only, minus some. The sample consists of about 140,000 clones, roughly 91% of them appearing once. This clonotype originated in a human donor with melanoma. The V and J genes are TRBV5-1 and TRBJ2-3; 7 bases are shared with TRBD2. The DNA of the CDR3 is TGCGCCAGCAGCTTGGCCCCGGGGGGAATTACCGATACGCAGTATTTT. This gives the protein CASSLAPGGITDTQYF.